These T cell receptor beta chains were read from a single sample in a study of cytomegalovirus exposure and HLA in healthy donors. The data were produced by immunoSEQ multiplex PCR, yet TCRdb's version contains in-frame clones alone and is incomplete. The data show 95,000 to 150,000 clones, roughly three fifths seen once. The sample consisted of PBMCs. The receptors shown here come from a man younger than 35 in good health and CMV-seronegative. The CDR3 runs from the conserved cysteine through the conserved F or W. Each record gives: J gene, V gene, D gene, clone size, CDR3 protein, CDR3 DNA. A D gene is named only where the DNA matches it firmly. Size is stated for part of the rows, as once, few or many counts, or as a class when the clone is expanded.

>TRBJ2-7|TRBV6-1|TRBD1|few
CASSPRGQGNEQYF
TGTGCCAGCAGTCCCCGGGGACAGGGCAACGAGCAGTACTTC
>TRBJ1-5|TRBV7-8|TRBD1|NA
CASSPGTGYQPQHF
TGTGCCAGCAGCCCAGGGACAGGGTATCAGCCCCAGCATTTT
>TRBJ2-4|TRBV7-2|NA|NA
CASSRFGGKNIQYF
TGTGCCAGCAGTAGATTCGGGGGAAAAAACATTCAGTACTTC
>TRBJ2-7|TRBV4-2|NA|NA
CASSHPIGGKYEQYF
TGTGCCAGCAGCCATCCTATCGGGGGAAAGTACGAGCAGTACTTC
>TRBJ2-3|TRBV7-3|TRBD2|NA
CASSPASGGRDTQYF
TGTGCCAGCAGCCCCGCCAGCGGGGGGCGGGATACGCAGTATTTT
>TRBJ2-3|TRBV27|TRBD2|NA
CASGKLAGLTDTQYF
TGTGCCAGCGGCAAACTAGCGGGATTGACAGATACGCAGTATTTT
>TRBJ1-2|TRBV7-2|TRBD1|once
CASSLGTAYGYTF
TGTGCCAGCAGCTTGGGGACAGCCTATGGCTACACCTTC
>TRBJ1-2|TRBV9|NA|NA
CASSLGGPAGYTF
TGTGCCAGCAGCCTGGGGGGGCCAGCTGGCTACACCTTC
>TRBJ1-1|TRBV7-9|NA|few
CASSPPDRPNTEAFF
TGTGCCAGCAGCCCCCCGGACAGACCGAACACTGAAGCTTTCTTT
>TRBJ1-1|TRBV19|NA|NA
CASSIHTGSTEAFF
TGTGCCAGTAGTATCCATACGGGGAGCACTGAAGCTTTCTTT
>TRBJ1-1|TRBV6-4|NA|few
CASRSVGEPMNTEAFF
TGTGCCAGCCGATCGGTTGGTGAGCCCATGAACACTGAAGCTTTCTTT
>TRBJ2-1|TRBV27|TRBD2|NA
CASSLLGLAGEEQFF
TGTGCCAGCAGTTTATTGGGACTAGCGGGAGAGGAGCAGTTCTTC
>TRBJ2-3|TRBV6-6|NA|NA
CASQGPGEMGDTQYF
TGTGCCAGCCAAGGACCGGGAGAAATGGGAGATACGCAGTATTTT
>TRBJ1-1|TRBV5-1|NA|once
CASSSDGGGEAFF
TGCGCCAGCAGCTCGGATGGGGGGGGTGAAGCTTTCTTT
>TRBJ2-7|TRBV7-9|NA|NA
CSSSSSPYEQYF
TGTTCCAGCAGCTCTTCTCCCTACGAGCAGTACTTC
>TRBJ2-7|TRBV5-8|TRBD1|NA
CASSLFTGGSYEQYF
TGTGCCAGCAGCTTGTTTACAGGGGGCTCCTACGAGCAGTACTTC
>TRBJ2-3|TRBV7-9|TRBD1|few
CASEYRGTDTQYF
TGTGCCAGCGAATACAGGGGAACAGATACGCAGTATTTT
>TRBJ2-1|TRBV28|NA|NA
CASGLRSSSYNEQFF
TGTGCCAGCGGACTACGCTCTAGCTCCTACAATGAGCAGTTCTTC
>TRBJ2-2|TRBV28|NA|NA
CASSPVWGGGELFF
TGTGCCAGCAGCCCAGTTTGGGGCGGCGGGGAGCTGTTTTTT
>TRBJ1-3|TRBV6-6|NA|NA
CASSRRDTTNTIYF
TGTGCCAGCAGCCGCCGGGACACCACGAACACCATATATTTT
>TRBJ1-2|TRBV5-1|TRBD1|NA
CASSASTLQGARSGYTF
TGCGCCAGCAGCGCCTCCACTCTACAGGGGGCGCGGAGTGGCTACACCTTC
>TRBJ2-7|TRBV28|TRBD1|NA
CASSWTGAHEQYF
TGTGCCAGCAGCTGGACAGGGGCCCACGAGCAGTACTTC
>TRBJ1-1|TRBV29-1|TRBD1|NA
CSVGKTGSPTEAFF
TGCAGCGTTGGAAAGACAGGGTCCCCCACTGAAGCTTTCTTT